This is a list of T cell receptor beta chains from one sample in a study of human T cells and chemical hapten exposure. TCRdb fed the RACE reads into MiXCR, producing one record per CDR3 protein. The table lists approximately 320,000 distinct CDR3 sequences, about 5.4% of them singletons. The sequences come from whole blood, collected in connection with sensitization to the hapten diphenylcyclopropenone (DPC). These receptors all come from a young woman with alopecia areata. Some clones in this sample may be carry-over from other donors' samples. CDR3s include the opening cysteine and the closing phenylalanine or tryptophan. A D gene is named only where the DNA matches it firmly. Size values are once, few and many counts, or a class for expanded clones, and some rows have none.

size: -; D: -; J: TRBJ1-5; V: TRBV18; DNA: TGTGCCAGCTCACCTACAGAAAGCAATCAGCCCCAGCATTTT; CDR3: CASSPTESNQPQHF
size: few; D: -; J: TRBJ2-3; V: TRBV2; DNA: TGTGCCAGCAGTCCCGAGACCCCTAACCCATTCTTTTTT; CDR3: CASSPETPNPFFF
size: many; D: TRBD1; J: TRBJ1-1; V: TRBV27; DNA: TGTGCCAGCAGTCCCTGGGACAGGGTGAACACTGAAGCTTTCTTT; CDR3: CASSPWDRVNTEAFF
size: -; D: TRBD2; J: TRBJ2-3; V: TRBV11-3; DNA: TGTGCCAGCAGCGTGACGGGGGGGTATACGCAGTATTTT; CDR3: CASSVTGGYTQYF
size: few; D: -; J: TRBJ2-1; V: TRBV5-1; DNA: TGCGCCAGCAGCTTGGCACCCGGGACTTCTTACAATGAGCAGTTCTTC; CDR3: CASSLAPGTSYNEQFF
size: -; D: -; J: TRBJ1-6; V: TRBV7-2; DNA: TGTGCCAGCAGCTTAGTCTTCAGGGCAGGGAAGGATTCACCCCTCCACTTT; CDR3: CASSLVFRAGKDSPLHF
size: many; D: -; J: TRBJ2-3; V: TRBV11-3; DNA: TGTGCCAGCAGCCGATTCGGAGATACGCAGTATTTT; CDR3: CASSRFGDTQYF
size: many; D: -; J: TRBJ1-5; V: TRBV6-6; DNA: TGTGCCAGCAGTTACAGCGGGGGGCACCAGCCCCAGCATTTT; CDR3: CASSYSGGHQPQHF
size: many; D: TRBD2; J: TRBJ2-2; V: TRBV12-3/TRBV12-4; DNA: TGTGCCAGCACCCCTGGGACTAGCAACACCGGGGAGCTGTTTTTT; CDR3: CASTPGTSNTGELFF
size: -; D: -; J: TRBJ1-3; V: TRBV29-1; DNA: TGCAGCGTATTACAGGGACGGGGCACCATATATTTT; CDR3: CSVLQGRGTIYF
size: -; D: -; J: TRBJ1-1; V: TRBV20-1; DNA: TGCAGTGCTAACAATGGACACCTGAACACTGAAGCTTTCTTT; CDR3: CSANNGHLNTEAFF
size: -; D: -; J: TRBJ2-5; V: TRBV6-2/TRBV6-3; DNA: TGTGCCACCGGAGATGTGGAGACCCAGTACTTC; CDR3: CATGDVETQYF
size: many; D: TRBD1; J: TRBJ1-1; V: TRBV2; DNA: TGTGCCAGCAGAGGGACAGGGAACACTGAAGCTTTCTTT; CDR3: CASRGTGNTEAFF
size: many; D: TRBD1; J: TRBJ2-5; V: TRBV20-1; DNA: TGCAGTGCTGACTCTAACAGGGGGCGAGAAGAGACCCAGTACTTC; CDR3: CSADSNRGREETQYF
size: many; D: TRBD1; J: TRBJ2-6; V: TRBV5-6; DNA: TGTGCCAGCAGCTTGGTGACAGGGGTCGGGGCCAACGTCCTGACTTTC; CDR3: CASSLVTGVGANVLTF
size: many; D: -; J: TRBJ2-1; V: TRBV5-1; DNA: TGCGCCAGCAGCTTGGGGACTGCAGGCCCCCGGGAGCAGTTCTTC; CDR3: CASSLGTAGPREQFF
size: many; D: -; J: TRBJ1-2; V: TRBV4-2; DNA: TGTGCCAGCAGCCAAGATGCGGAAAGGCAGGTCTCCTATGGCTACACCTTC; CDR3: CASSQDAERQVSYGYTF
size: -; D: -; J: TRBJ2-3; V: TRBV2; DNA: TGTGCCAGCAGTGAAGTGGACTCCCGCTCGGATACGCAGTATTTT; CDR3: CASSEVDSRSDTQYF
size: few; D: TRBD2; J: TRBJ2-5; V: TRBV7-2; DNA: TGTGCCAGCAGGCCCGGTGGTGGAGGGAGGGGCTCGTCCCAGTACTTC; CDR3: CASRPGGGGRGSSQYF
size: few; D: -; J: TRBJ2-7; V: TRBV7-2; DNA: TGTGCCAGCAGTCCCACTCTTGGGGGCGAGCAGTACTTC; CDR3: CASSPTLGGEQYF
size: few; D: -; J: TRBJ1-5; V: TRBV6-5; DNA: TGTGCCAGCAGCCCCAAGGACGGCCTTAATCAGCCCCAGCATTTT; CDR3: CASSPKDGLNQPQHF
size: -; D: -; J: TRBJ2-5; V: TRBV3-1; DNA: TGTGCCAGCGGGTTCGGGACCGATCAAGAGACCCAGTACTTC; CDR3: CASGFGTDQETQYF
size: many; D: -; J: TRBJ2-3; V: TRBV10-3; DNA: TGTGCCATCAATAAGGACAGAGGAACAGATACGCAGTATTTT; CDR3: CAINKDRGTDTQYF
size: -; D: -; J: TRBJ2-7; V: TRBV7-6; DNA: TGTGCCAGCAGCTTAGGGTACAGGGATCGGCGGCGCGGGGCCTACGAGCAGTACTTC; CDR3: CASSLGYRDRRRGAYEQYF
size: few; D: TRBD1; J: TRBJ1-1; V: TRBV13; DNA: TGTGCCAGCAGCTTAGGAAGGACAGGGAACACTGAAGCTTTCTTT; CDR3: CASSLGRTGNTEAFF
size: many; D: -; J: TRBJ1-2; V: TRBV20-1; DNA: TGCAGTGCTAGAGATGGGGTCTATGGCTACACCTTC; CDR3: CSARDGVYGYTF
size: few; D: -; J: TRBJ1-6; V: TRBV4-2; DNA: TGTGCCAGCAGCCCAGACTACATGACAGGCGCGGATAATTCACCCCTCCACTTT; CDR3: CASSPDYMTGADNSPLHF
size: few; D: TRBD1; J: TRBJ2-5; V: TRBV12-3/TRBV12-4; DNA: TGTGCCAGCAACCCCGGGACAGGGGCCGTGAAGACCCAGTACTTC; CDR3: CASNPGTGAVKTQYF